This T cell receptor beta chain was sequenced in a study of cytomegalovirus exposure and HLA in healthy donors. The study, taken as a whole, reports: Later analysis showed TCR association rates varying by HLA locus, highest for DRB1 and lowest for HLA-C. With further analysis later on, most CMV-associated TCR beta chains appeared HLA-restricted. Association with HLA alleles at 0.05 false discovery rate was found for around 15,000 TCR beta sequences in a later analysis. A later analysis reportedly found that, within productive TCRs, an Asian-associated ancestry cluster had fewer N-insertions than the mean observed across the approximately 690 donors.

As concerns this clone: As yet, its antigen is unknown.

13 Jbeta primers and 60 Vbeta primers were used for the PCR. This table comes from immunoSEQ multiplex PCR, and its TCRdb copy is limited to in-frame clones, with some not included. The sample contains under 150,000 clones, around 80% of which appear only once. V gave up 5 bases and J gave up 0 bases, with 16 bases separating them. Germline V CDR1 and CDR2: MDHEN, SYDVKM. The CDR3 consists of 16 residues. This sequence originates from a boy aged 2 to 10 in good health and CMV-seronegative. The sequenced sample consisted of PBMCs. This sequence joins TRBV28 and TRBJ1-1; possibly TRBD1 for D (5 bases). The CDR3 bases are TGTGCCAGCAGTATAACAGGAAGACGGGTGAACACTGAAGCTTTCTTT. Encoded protein: CASSITGRRVNTEAFF. Variable domain in full (rest from reference TRBV28 and TRBJ1-1): DVKVTQSSRYLVKRTGEKVFLECVQDMDHENMFWYRQDPGLGLRLIYFSYDVKMKEKGDIPEGYSVSREKKERFSLILESASTNQTSMYLCASSITGRRVNTEAFFGQGTRLTVV.